This TCR beta chain was recorded in a study of T cell responses to AZD1222 COVID-19 vaccine. Findings and limits, study-wide: Spike-specific TCR breadth and depth both grew after two AZD1222 doses. Most donors were white British and more were female, and clonal diversity was possibly underestimated.

Details on this clone: What it binds is not known.

TCRdb keeps only in-frame clones here, not all; method: immunoSEQ multiplex PCR. This sample has approximately 88,000 clones, with about nine tenths found just once. The V gene lost 0 bases and the J gene lost 5 bases, with 12 bases spanning the gap. The CDR3 runs 15 residues. Germline CDR1 and CDR2: SGDLS and YYNGEE. The sequences come from peripheral blood, collected 28 days after the second AZD1222 dose. This sequence joins TRBV9 and TRBJ1-5, with D maybe TRBD1 (6 bases). This sequence originates from an adult who received the AZD1222 COVID-19 vaccine. CDR3: CASSVGETGHQPQHF. CDR3 sequence (DNA): TGTGCCAGCAGCGTAGGGGAGACAGGTCATCAGCCCCAGCATTTT.